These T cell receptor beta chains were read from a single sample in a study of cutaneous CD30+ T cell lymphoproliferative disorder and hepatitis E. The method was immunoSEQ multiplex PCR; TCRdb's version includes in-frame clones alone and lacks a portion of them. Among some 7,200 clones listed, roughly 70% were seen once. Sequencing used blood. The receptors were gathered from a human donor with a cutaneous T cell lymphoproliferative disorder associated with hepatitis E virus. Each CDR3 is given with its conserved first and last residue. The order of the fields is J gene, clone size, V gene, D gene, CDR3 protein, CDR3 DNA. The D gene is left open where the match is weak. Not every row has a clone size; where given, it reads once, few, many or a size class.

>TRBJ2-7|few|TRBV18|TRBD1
CASSPEGSFSDRRNYEQYF
TGTGCCAGCTCACCAGAAGGTAGCTTTTCGGACAGGAGGAACTACGAGCAGTACTTC
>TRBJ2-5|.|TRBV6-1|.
CASMDTLAETQYF
TGTGCCAGCATGGACACTCTGGCGGAGACCCAGTACTTC
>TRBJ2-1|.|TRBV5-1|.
CASRRTAMIDEQFF
TGCGCCAGCAGGAGGACAGCCATGATCGATGAGCAGTTCTTC
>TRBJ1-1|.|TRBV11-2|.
CASSFGDRPTEAFF
TGTGCCAGCAGCTTCGGAGACAGGCCCACTGAAGCTTTCTTT
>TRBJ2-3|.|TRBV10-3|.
CAISESMFSGPSTDTQYF
TGTGCCATCAGTGAGTCGATGTTCAGCGGCCCTAGCACAGATACGCAGTATTTT
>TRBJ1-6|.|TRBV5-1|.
CASSLTSPSSYNSPLHF
TGCGCCAGCAGCTTAACATCGCCTAGCTCCTATAATTCACCCCTCCACTTT
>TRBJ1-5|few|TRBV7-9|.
CASSLGGLSQPQHF
TGTGCCAGCAGCTTAGGGGGACTAAGTCAGCCCCAGCATTTT
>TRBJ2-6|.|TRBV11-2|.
CASSSAGTWGSGANVLTF
TGTGCCAGCAGCTCCGCGGGGACTTGGGGCTCTGGGGCCAACGTCCTGACTTTC
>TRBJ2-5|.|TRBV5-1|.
CASSFWSGTPGETQYF
TGCGCCAGCAGCTTCTGGTCCGGGACGCCGGGGGAGACCCAGTACTTC
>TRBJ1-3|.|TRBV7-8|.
CASSLGSSGNTIYF
TGTGCCAGCAGCTTAGGGTCCTCTGGAAACACCATATATTTT
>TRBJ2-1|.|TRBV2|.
CASMRQGGYYNEQFF
TGTGCCAGCATGAGACAGGGAGGCTATTACAATGAGCAGTTCTTC
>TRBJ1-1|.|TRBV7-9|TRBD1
CASELDRVTEAFF
TGTGCCAGCGAACTGGACAGGGTTACTGAAGCTTTCTTT
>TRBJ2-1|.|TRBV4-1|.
CASSLGAADYNEQFF
TGCGCCAGCAGCCTCGGGGCGGCGGACTACAATGAGCAGTTCTTC
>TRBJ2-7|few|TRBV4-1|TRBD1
CASSQVDRGWEQYF
TGCGCCAGCAGCCAAGTTGACAGGGGGTGGGAGCAGTACTTC
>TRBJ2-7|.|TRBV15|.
CATGGPTYEQYF
TGTGCCACCGGCGGCCCCACCTACGAGCAGTACTTC
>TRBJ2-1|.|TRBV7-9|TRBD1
CASSRQGWSRSSYNEQFF
TGTGCCAGCAGCCGACAGGGGTGGTCCCGAAGCTCCTACAATGAGCAGTTCTTC
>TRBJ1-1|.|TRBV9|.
CASSVGEYSAEAFF
TGTGCCAGCAGCGTAGGCGAATACAGCGCTGAAGCTTTCTTT
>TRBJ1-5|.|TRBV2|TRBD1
CASSADRAGNQPQHF
TGTGCCAGCAGTGCGGACAGGGCTGGCAATCAGCCCCAGCATTTT
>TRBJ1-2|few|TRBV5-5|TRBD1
CASSSDRGLYGYTF
TGTGCCAGCAGCTCGGACAGGGGGCTCTATGGCTACACCTTC
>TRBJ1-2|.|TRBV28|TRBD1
CASSLMTGVDGYTF
TGTGCCAGCAGTCTCATGACAGGGGTAGATGGCTACACCTTC
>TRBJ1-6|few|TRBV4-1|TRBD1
CASSQGSGDRLSSYNSPLHF
TGCGCCAGCAGCCAAGGGTCGGGGGACAGGCTAAGCTCCTATAATTCACCCCTCCACTTT
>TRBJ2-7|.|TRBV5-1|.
CASSPFQANSYEQYF
TGCGCCAGCAGCCCCTTTCAGGCGAACTCCTACGAGCAGTACTTC
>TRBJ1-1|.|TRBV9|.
CASSRQGLLGTFF
TGTGCCAGCAGCCGCCAAGGTCTTCTGGGGACTTTCTTT
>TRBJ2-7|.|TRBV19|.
CASSIGTAGYEQYF
TGTGCCAGTAGTATTGGGACAGCGGGCTACGAGCAGTACTTC
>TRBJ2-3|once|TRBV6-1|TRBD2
CASSEALAVTDTQYF
TGTGCCAGCAGTGAAGCGCTAGCGGTCACAGATACGCAGTATTTT
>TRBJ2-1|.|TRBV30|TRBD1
CAWSDRDRVSNEQFF
TGTGCCTGGAGCGACCGGGACAGGGTAAGCAATGAGCAGTTCTTC
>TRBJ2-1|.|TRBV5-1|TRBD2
CASSFSGGAGEQFF
TGCGCCAGCAGCTTTAGCGGGGGGGCCGGTGAGCAGTTCTTC
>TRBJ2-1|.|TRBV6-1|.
CARGKTRNEQFF
TGTGCCAGAGGGAAGACCCGGAATGAGCAGTTCTTC
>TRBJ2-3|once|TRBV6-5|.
CASSISPDSTDTQYF
TGTGCCAGCAGTATTAGCCCGGACAGCACAGATACGCAGTATTTT
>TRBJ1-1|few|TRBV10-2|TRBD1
CASTRDRDEAFF
TGCGCCAGCACTCGGGACAGGGACGAAGCTTTCTTT
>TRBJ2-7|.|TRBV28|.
CASTPGIGRTYEQYF
TGTGCCAGCACCCCGGGTATCGGCAGGACCTACGAGCAGTACTTC
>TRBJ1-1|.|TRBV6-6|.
CASRQGNTEAFF
TGTGCCAGCAGACAGGGAAACACTGAAGCTTTCTTT
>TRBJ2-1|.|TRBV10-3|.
CAISERVGSYNEQFF
TGTGCCATCAGTGAGAGGGTAGGGTCCTACAATGAGCAGTTCTTC
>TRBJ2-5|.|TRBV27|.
CASSFRAGEETQYF
TGTGCCAGCAGTTTCAGGGCAGGGGAAGAGACCCAGTACTTC
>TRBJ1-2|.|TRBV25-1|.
CASSEYEFGEDGYTF
TGTGCCAGCAGTGAATATGAGTTCGGAGAAGATGGCTACACCTTC
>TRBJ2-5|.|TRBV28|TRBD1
CASSFWTWTGKGETQYF
TGTGCCAGCAGTTTTTGGACTTGGACAGGCAAAGGAGAGACCCAGTACTTC
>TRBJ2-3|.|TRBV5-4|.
CASSPEPTDTQYF
TGTGCCAGCAGCCCCGAGCCCACAGATACGCAGTATTTT
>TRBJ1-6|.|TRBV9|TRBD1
CASSVGQGGSGPLHF
TGTGCCAGCAGCGTAGGACAGGGGGGGTCGGGGCCCCTCCACTTT
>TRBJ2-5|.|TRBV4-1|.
CASSQGYQETQYF
TGCGCCAGCAGCCAAGGATATCAAGAGACCCAGTACTTC
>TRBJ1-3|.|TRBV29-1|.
CSVAGRTGNTIYF
TGCAGCGTTGCCGGCAGGACTGGAAACACCATATATTTT
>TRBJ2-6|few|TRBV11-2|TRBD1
CASSQRQGPGANVLTF
TGTGCCAGCAGCCAAAGACAGGGCCCTGGGGCCAACGTCCTGACTTTC
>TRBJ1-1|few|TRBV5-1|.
CASSLDGSQTEAFF
TGCGCCAGCAGCTTGGACGGAAGCCAGACCGAAGCTTTCTTT
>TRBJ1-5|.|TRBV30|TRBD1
CAWSPGQGHQPQHF
TGTGCCTGGAGTCCGGGACAGGGTCATCAGCCCCAGCATTTT
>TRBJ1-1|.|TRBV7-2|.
CASSLKGPGRGNTEAFF
TGTGCCAGCAGCTTAAAGGGACCGGGACGGGGGAACACTGAAGCTTTCTTT
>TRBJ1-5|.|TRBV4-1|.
CASSVNRGPQHF
TGCGCCAGCAGCGTCAACCGGGGACCACAGCATTTT